The rows below give T cell receptor beta chains drawn from one sample of a study of T cell repertoires in cytomegalovirus infection. Each CDR3 protein is one row after TCRdb ran MiXCR on the reads. The table lists more than 200,000 distinct CDR3 sequences, approximately 9% of them singletons, with more than 13% in the top ten. The sequencing sample was made of PBMCs. The receptors derive from a human donor in good health (CMV status not recorded). Some clones in this sample may be carry-over from other donors' samples. Each CDR3 is given with its conserved first and last residue. D genes are given only for firm matches. The size entry is marked missing in some rows and otherwise reads once, few, many or a size class.

J gene	clone size	V gene	D gene	CDR3 DNA	CDR3 protein
TRBJ2-2	.	TRBV27	.	TGTGCCAGCAGTTTAGGCGGGACAGTCACCGGGGAGCTGTTTTTT	CASSLGGTVTGELFF
TRBJ2-1	few	TRBV20-1	TRBD1	TGCAGTGCTAGAGATCTCGGGACAGGGGTATTCTATGAGCAGTTCTTC	CSARDLGTGVFYEQFF
TRBJ2-7	many	TRBV23-1	.	TGCGCCAGCAGTGCCGGAAGGTCCTACGAGCAGTACTTC	CASSAGRSYEQYF
TRBJ2-4	.	TRBV5-1	.	TGCGCCAGCACCCACGGGGCAGGCGAAAACATTCAGTACTTC	CASTHGAGENIQYF
TRBJ2-6	.	TRBV12-3/TRBV12-4	.	TGTGCCAGCACCGACAGCGGTGGGGCCAACGTCCTGACTTTC	CASTDSGGANVLTF
TRBJ1-4	many	TRBV7-2	TRBD1	TGTGCCAGCAGCTCGGGACAGTATGAAAAACTGTTTTTT	CASSSGQYEKLFF
TRBJ2-1	many	TRBV7-2	TRBD2	TGTGCCAGCAGCTTCCCCGGGACTAGCGGGACAAATGAGCAGTTCTTC	CASSFPGTSGTNEQFF
TRBJ1-6	many	TRBV7-2	.	TGTGCGACCGGGACTCGCAATTCACCCCTCCACTTT	CATGTRNSPLHF
TRBJ1-5	many	TRBV20-1	.	TGCAGTGCCCTTATAAGCAATCAGCCCCAGCATTTT	CSALISNQPQHF
TRBJ2-7	many	TRBV11-2	TRBD2	TGTGCCAGCAGCTTAGCCCGGGGGGGGCCAGGCTACGAGCAGTACTTC	CASSLARGGPGYEQYF
TRBJ2-7	many	TRBV11-2	TRBD1	TGTGCCAGCAGCTTAGCCATGGGACAGGGGGTCTACGAGCAGTACTTC	CASSLAMGQGVYEQYF
TRBJ1-1	few	TRBV14	.	TGTGCCAGCAGCCAAGACTTTGGGGCGTTGCCGAACACTGAAGCTTTCTTT	CASSQDFGALPNTEAFF
TRBJ1-5	many	TRBV7-2	.	TGTGCCAGCAGTTTCCGGGACAAAAGCAATCAGCCCCAGCATTTT	CASSFRDKSNQPQHF
TRBJ2-5	many	TRBV7-6	TRBD1	TGTGCCAGCAGCCCGACAGGGCAAGAGACCCAGTACTTC	CASSPTGQETQYF
TRBJ1-5	.	TRBV20-1	TRBD1	TGCAGTGCTAGTACCGGGACAGGGGCCTCCCCTAATCAGCCCCAGCATTTT	CSASTGTGASPNQPQHF
TRBJ1-2	many	TRBV5-6	TRBD1	TGTGCCAGCAGCCCGGAACTGGTAAACCCGGGACAGGTCTATGGCTACACCTTC	CASSPELVNPGQVYGYTF
TRBJ2-3	many	TRBV28	TRBD2	TGTGCCAGCAGTAAGCGGGGACCAATCCTCACAGATACGCAGTATTTT	CASSKRGPILTDTQYF
TRBJ2-5	few	TRBV9	TRBD2	TGTGCCAGCAGCGTAGACGGGAATAGCGGGCGCCAAGAGACCCAGTACTTC	CASSVDGNSGRQETQYF
TRBJ1-5	many	TRBV7-2	.	TGTGCCAGCAGCTTGTCCGGGGGGCGCCGGGATCAGCCCCAGCATTTT	CASSLSGGRRDQPQHF
TRBJ2-1	many	TRBV7-3	TRBD2	TGTGCCAGCAGCCCCCGGGGAGCGGGGGGGACGAGCTCCTACAATGAGCAGTTCTTC	CASSPRGAGGTSSYNEQFF
TRBJ1-1	many	TRBV19	.	TGTGCCAGTAGTATAGGAGGGAAACCTCATGAAGCTTTCTTT	CASSIGGKPHEAFF
TRBJ2-1	many	TRBV7-6	TRBD2	TGTGCCAGCAGCGTGCGGCCGGCTAGCGGGACCCATGAGCAGTTCTTC	CASSVRPASGTHEQFF
TRBJ2-7	.	TRBV6-6	TRBD1	TGTGCCAGCAGTTACGGGACAGGTGGGCGCGAGCAGTACTTC	CASSYGTGGREQYF